These 12 T cell receptor beta chains came from one sample sequenced in a study of early T cells in non-severe SARS-CoV-2 infection. TCRdb reprocessed the 5' RACE reads with MiXCR, giving one entry per CDR3 protein. The table has 85,000 to 90,000 distinct CDR3 sequences, 14% seen once. The specimen sequenced was whole blood. The receptors originated from an adult who was a healthcare worker with PCR-confirmed SARS-CoV-2 infection or an uninfected control (not recorded which).

This clonotype has only a few counts. V gene TRBV2 combines with J gene TRBJ2-3, with D perhaps matching TRBD2 (5 bases). Germline V gene data show CDR1 as SNHLY and CDR2 as FYNNEI. This CDR3 has 15 residues. V lost 6 bases and J 1 base, leaving 14 bases between the germline ends. DNA of the CDR3: TGTGCCAGCAGAGTGGCGGGTGGGGGCACAGATACGCAGTATTTT. It translates to CASRVAGGGTDTQYF.

CDR3 loop: CASGLARTREQYF. The CDR3 nucleotides are TGTGCTAGTGGTTTGGCTAGGACGAGAGAGCAGTACTTC. The J gene is TRBJ2-7, the V gene TRBV12-5; no firm D call. The CDR3 covers 13 residues. The germline V gene encodes CDR1 LGHNT and CDR2 FRNRAP. Deletions cut 1 base from V and 7 bases from J, with 11 bases between.

The table lists this clonotype with many counts. Its ends do not fully match the called genes, so a read error is possible. The chain carries TRBV5-1 and TRBJ2-3, with no clear D. The germline V gene encodes CDR1 SGHRS and CDR2 YFSETQ. This CDR3 contains 12 residues. CDR3: CASSFSTDTQYF. CDR3 in DNA: TGTGCCAGCAGCTTTAGCACAGATACGCAGTATTTT.

The table lists this clonotype with many counts. CDR3 sequence (DNA): TGTGCCAGCGGAGAAACAGGGTTTAGCAATCAGCCCCAGCATTTT. As protein: CASGETGFSNQPQHF. This chain uses TRBV28 with TRBJ1-5, with a tentative D call TRBD1 (6 bases). With 8 bases removed from V and 0 bases from J, the gap between germline ends came to 14 bases. This CDR3 region has 15 residues. The germline V gene has CDR1 MDHEN and CDR2 SYDVKM. The full variable domain, with the rest looked up from reference TRBV28 and TRBJ1-5, is DVKVTQSSRYLVKRTGEKVFLECVQDMDHENMFWYRQDPGLGLRLIYFSYDVKMKEKGDIPEGYSVSREKKERFSLILESASTNQTSMYLCASGETGFSNQPQHFGDGTRLSIL.

This chain uses TRBV29-1 with TRBJ1-1, with D perhaps matching TRBD1 (5 bases). CDR1 and CDR2 from the germline V gene are SQVTM and ANQGSEA. This CDR3 region has 13 residues. The V end lost 7 bases, the J end lost 0 bases, and 12 bases lay between the germline ends. The DNA of the CDR3 is TGCAGCGCGACCGACAGTCTGAACACTGAAGCTTTCTTT. This sequence encodes CSATDSLNTEAFF.

This chain uses TRBV12-3 or TRBV12-4 with TRBJ1-5, with 12 bases that match TRBD1. This CDR3 is built from 15 residues. Unmatched junction bases numbered 3, after V lost 6 bases and J lost 3 bases. The CDR3 here is CASRGTGGNNQPQHF. The CDR3, as DNA: TGTGCCAGCAGAGGGACAGGGGGCAACAATCAGCCCCAGCATTTT.

This sequence joins TRBV25-1 and TRBJ1-1, with D uncertain. Germline CDR1 is MGHDK and CDR2 is SYGVNS. V lost 1 base, J lost 1 base, and 7 bases lay in between. This CDR3 spans 14 amino acids. The CDR3 DNA sequence: TGTGCCAGCAGTGAATCAGGACGGAACACTGAAGCTTTCTTT. It codes for CASSESGRNTEAFF.

This clonotype was counted ten times or more. The chain employs TRBV5-5 and TRBJ1-1; D is unresolved. Trimming stripped 2 bases from V and 3 bases from J, with 5 bases between. The germline gives CDR1 SGHKS, CDR2 YYEKEE (reference sequence). CDR3 length: 12 amino acids. The CDR3 here is CASSFRDTEAFF. CDR3 coding DNA: TGTGCCAGCAGCTTTCGGGACACTGAAGCTTTCTTT.

This clonotype has at least ten counts. The chain is built from TRBV6-1 and TRBJ1-2, with a possible D match to TRBD1 (5 bases). This CDR3 comprises 14 residues. Germline V CDR1 and CDR2: MNHNS, SASEGT. V gave up 7 bases and J gave up 4 bases, with 16 bases separating them. The CDR3 loop is CASTAGRTVYGYTF. The CDR3 region has the DNA TGTGCCAGCACCGCGGGACGGACCGTCTATGGCTACACCTTC.

The chain uses TRBV7-6 and TRBJ2-1, with D perhaps assigned TRBD1 or TRBD2 (6 bases each). The CDR3 consists of 14 residues. Trimming shortened V by 0 bases and J by 9 bases, and 12 bases separated the two germline ends. From germline, CDR1 is SGHVS and CDR2 FNYEAQ. The chain's CDR3 is CASSLAIGGGEQFF. The CDR3 bases are TGTGCCAGCAGCTTAGCTATCGGGGGCGGTGAGCAGTTCTTC.

There are many counts of this clonotype. This rearrangement joins TRBV11-2 to TRBJ2-5; 10 nucleotides agree with TRBD2. Per the germline V gene, CDR1 is SGHAT and CDR2 is FQNNGV. Losses at the gene ends were 1 base for V and 7 bases for J; bases not matched to a gene: 6. The CDR3 runs to 15 residues. The CDR3 reads CASSLASGRGPTQYF. CDR3 DNA sequence: TGTGCCAGCAGCTTAGCTAGCGGGAGAGGACCGACCCAGTACTTC.

V is TRBV12-3 or TRBV12-4 and J is TRBJ1-1; D uncertain. This CDR3 comprises 10 residues. V lost 6 bases, J lost 9 bases, and 8 bases lay in between. The CDR3 loop reads CASSLVQAFF. DNA for the CDR3: TGTGCCAGCAGCCTGGTTCAAGCTTTCTTT.